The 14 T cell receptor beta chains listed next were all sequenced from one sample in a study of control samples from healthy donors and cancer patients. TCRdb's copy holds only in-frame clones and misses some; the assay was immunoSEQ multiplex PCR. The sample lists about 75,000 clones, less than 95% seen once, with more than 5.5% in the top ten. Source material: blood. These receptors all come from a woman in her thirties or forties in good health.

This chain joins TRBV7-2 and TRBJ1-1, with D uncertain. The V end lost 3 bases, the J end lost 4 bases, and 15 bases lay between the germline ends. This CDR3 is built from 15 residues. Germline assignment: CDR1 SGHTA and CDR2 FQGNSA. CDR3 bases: TGTGCCAGCAGCTTTACCTCAGAGGGTGGCACTGAAGCTTTCTTT. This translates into CASSFTSEGGTEAFF.

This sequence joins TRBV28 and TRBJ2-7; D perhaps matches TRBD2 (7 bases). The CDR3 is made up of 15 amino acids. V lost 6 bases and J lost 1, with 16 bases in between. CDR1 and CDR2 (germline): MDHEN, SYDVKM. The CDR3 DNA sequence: TGTGCCAGCAGCGGTTCTGGGGGGGCGTCCTACGAGCAGTACTTC. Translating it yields CASSGSGGASYEQYF. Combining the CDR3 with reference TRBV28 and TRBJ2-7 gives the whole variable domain DVKVTQSSRYLVKRTGEKVFLECVQDMDHENMFWYRQDPGLGLRLIYFSYDVKMKEKGDIPEGYSVSREKKERFSLILESASTNQTSMYLCASSGSGGASYEQYFGPGTRLTVT.

CDR3 loop: CASSLRQKLFF. Here the CDR3 DNA reads TGTGCCAGCAGTTTACGGCAAAAACTGTTTTTT. This sequence joins TRBV12-3 or TRBV12-4 and TRBJ1-4; D is ambiguous. The CDR3 runs 11 residues. The V gene lost 2 bases and the J gene lost 9 bases, with 4 bases spanning the gap.

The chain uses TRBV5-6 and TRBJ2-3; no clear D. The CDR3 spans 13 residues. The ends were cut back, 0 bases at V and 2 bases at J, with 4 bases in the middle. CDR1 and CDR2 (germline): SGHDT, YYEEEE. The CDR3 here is CASSLGPTDTQYF. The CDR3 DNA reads TGTGCCAGCAGCTTGGGACCCACAGATACGCAGTATTTT.

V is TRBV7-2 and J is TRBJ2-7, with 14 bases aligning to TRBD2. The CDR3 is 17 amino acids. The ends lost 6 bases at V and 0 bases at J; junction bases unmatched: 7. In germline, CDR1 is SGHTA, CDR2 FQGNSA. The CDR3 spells CASRGLAGEVGSYEQYF. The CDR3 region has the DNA TGTGCCAGCAGGGGACTAGCGGGAGAAGTTGGCTCCTACGAGCAGTACTTC.

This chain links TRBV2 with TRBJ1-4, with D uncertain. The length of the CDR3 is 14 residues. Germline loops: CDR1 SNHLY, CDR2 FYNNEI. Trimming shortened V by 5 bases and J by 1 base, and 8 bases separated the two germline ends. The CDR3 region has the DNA TGTGCCAGCAGTCGACTGATAACTAATGAAAAACTGTTTTTT. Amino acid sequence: CASSRLITNEKLFF. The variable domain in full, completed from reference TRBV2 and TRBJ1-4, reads EPEVTQTPSHQVTQMGQEVILRCVPISNHLYFYWYRQILGQKVEFLVSFYNNEISEKSEIFDDQFSVERPDGSNFTLKIRSTKLEDSAMYFCASSRLITNEKLFFGSGTQLSVL.

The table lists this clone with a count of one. As DNA, the CDR3 is TGCGCCAGCAGCCCCACCACCGCAGGCAATCAGCCCCAGCATTTT. Protein sequence: CASSPTTAGNQPQHF. The chain links TRBV4-1 to TRBJ1-5; D not resolved. V lost 4 bases and J lost 2, with 12 bases in between. CDR1 is MGHRA and CDR2 is YSYEKL in the germline V gene. The CDR3 runs to 15 residues.

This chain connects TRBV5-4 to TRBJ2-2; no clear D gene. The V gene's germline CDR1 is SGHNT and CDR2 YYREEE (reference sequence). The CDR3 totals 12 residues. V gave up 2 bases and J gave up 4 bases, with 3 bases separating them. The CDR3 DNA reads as TGTGCCAGCAGCTTTGTCACCGGGGAGCTGTTTTTT. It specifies CASSFVTGELFF.

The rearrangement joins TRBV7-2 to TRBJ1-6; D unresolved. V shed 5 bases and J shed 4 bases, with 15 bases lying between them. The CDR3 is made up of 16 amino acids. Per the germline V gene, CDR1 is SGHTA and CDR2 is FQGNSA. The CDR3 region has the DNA TGTGCCAGCAGCCTTTTCACTATCGGGTATAATTCACCCCTCCACTTT. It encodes CASSLFTIGYNSPLHF. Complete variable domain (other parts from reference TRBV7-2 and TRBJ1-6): GAGVSQSPSNKVTEKGKDVELRCDPISGHTALYWYRQSLGQGLEFLIYFQGNSAPDKSGLPSDRFSAERTGGSVSTLTIQRTQQEDSAVYLCASSLFTIGYNSPLHFGNGTRLTVT.

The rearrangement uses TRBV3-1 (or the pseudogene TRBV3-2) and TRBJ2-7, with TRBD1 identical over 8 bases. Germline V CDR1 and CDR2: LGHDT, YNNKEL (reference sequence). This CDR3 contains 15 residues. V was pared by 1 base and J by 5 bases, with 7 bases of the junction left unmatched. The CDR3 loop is CASSQVPDRDHEQYF. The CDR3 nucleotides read TGTGCCAGCAGCCAAGTGCCGGACAGGGACCACGAGCAGTACTTC.

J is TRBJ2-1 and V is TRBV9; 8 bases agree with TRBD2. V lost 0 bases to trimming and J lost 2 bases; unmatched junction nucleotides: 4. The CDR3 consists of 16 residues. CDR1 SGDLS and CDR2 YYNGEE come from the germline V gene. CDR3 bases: TGTGCCAGCAGCGTAGGCGGGGGGTTGACCTACAATGAGCAGTTCTTC. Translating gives CASSVGGGLTYNEQFF.

The CDR3 DNA sequence: TGTGCCAGCACAGGGGGCGACTCTGGAAACACCATATATTTT. Protein sequence: CASTGGDSGNTIYF. The chain is built from TRBV6-5 and TRBJ1-3; TRBD1 agrees at 8 bases. The CDR3 is 14 residues long. Germline CDR1 reads MNHEY; CDR2 reads SVGAGI. V lost 7 bases to trimming and J lost 0 bases; unmatched junction nucleotides: 2.

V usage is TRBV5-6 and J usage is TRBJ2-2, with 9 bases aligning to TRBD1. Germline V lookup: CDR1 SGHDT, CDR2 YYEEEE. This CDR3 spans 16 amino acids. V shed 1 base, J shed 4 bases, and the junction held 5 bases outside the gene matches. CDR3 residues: CASSLPGQGFTGELFF. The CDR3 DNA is TGTGCCAGCAGCTTGCCGGGACAGGGTTTCACCGGGGAGCTGTTTTTT. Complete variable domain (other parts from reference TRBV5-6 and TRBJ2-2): DAGVTQSPTHLIKTRGQQVTLRCSPKSGHDTVSWYQQALGQGPQFIFQYYEEEERQRGNFPDRFSGHQFPNYSSELNVNALLLGDSALYLCASSLPGQGFTGELFFGEGSRLTVL.

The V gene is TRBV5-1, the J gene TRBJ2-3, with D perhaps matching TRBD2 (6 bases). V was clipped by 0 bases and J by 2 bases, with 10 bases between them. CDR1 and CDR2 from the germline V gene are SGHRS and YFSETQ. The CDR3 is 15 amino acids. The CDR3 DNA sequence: TGCGCCAGCAGCTTGGTGGGCGGGATCACAGATACGCAGTATTTT. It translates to CASSLVGGITDTQYF.